This entry lists 18 T cell receptor beta chains sequenced from one sample in a study of blood T cells in healthy people across ages. The use of a sample-barcoded 5' primer and a J-beta primer mix characterized a second PCR of about 7 to 12 cycles. TCRdb ran MiXCR on the 5' RACE reads and lists one entry per CDR3 protein. The table records 1 million or so distinct CDR3 sequences, approximately 25% of them present only once. The same data also contributed to another study, on T cells of mothers and their children.

What was sequenced was blood. The receptors shown here come from a girl aged 2 to 9 in good health.

This clonotype was seen a handful of times. V usage is TRBV4-3 and J usage is TRBJ1-2; D is unresolved. Germline V gene data show CDR1 as LGHNA and CDR2 as YSLEER. The CDR3 spans 14 residues. Deletions cut 0 bases from V and 7 bases from J, with 12 bases between. The CDR3 region is CASSQDTGIGGYTF. CDR3 in DNA: TGCGCCAGCAGCCAAGATACCGGGATCGGTGGCTACACCTTC.

This rearrangement joins TRBV7-3 to TRBJ2-3; TRBD2 matches 15 bases. Germline V lookup: CDR1 SGHTA, CDR2 FQGTGA. After removal of 4 bases from V and 4 bases from J, the junction contained 0 bases not matched to a gene. The CDR3 runs 15 residues. The CDR3 DNA sequence: TGTGCCAGCAGCTGGACTAGCGGGAGGGCAGATACGCAGTATTTT. As protein: CASSWTSGRADTQYF. Using reference TRBV7-3 and TRBJ2-3 for the parts outside the CDR3, the full variable domain is GAGVSQTPSNKVTEKGKYVELRCDPISGHTALYWYRQSLGQGPEFLIYFQGTGAADDSGLPNDRFFAVRPEGSVSTLKIQRTERGDSAVYLCASSWTSGRADTQYFGPGTRLTVL.

In nucleotides, the CDR3 is TGCGCCAGCAGCCACGACTGGGCTCTTTCCTACGAGCAGTACTTC. The encoded protein is CASSHDWALSYEQYF. The chain carries TRBV5-1 and TRBJ2-5; D gene uncertain. The J call is in doubt because the DNA end fits TRBJ2-7 better. CDR3 length: 15 residues. Looked up from germline, CDR1 is SGHRS and CDR2 is YFSETQ.

This clonotype was counted only a few times. The chain couples TRBV7-3 to TRBJ2-5; 10 bases align to TRBD1. The J call may be incorrect, as the DNA end agrees better with TRBJ2-1. Germline V gene sequence: CDR1 SGHTA, CDR2 FQGTGA. This CDR3 is 15 amino acids long. The CDR3 loop reads CASSLTDRGGNEQFF. As DNA, the CDR3 is TGTGCCAGCAGCTTAACGGACAGGGGGGGGAATGAGCAGTTCTTC.

The sample holds a few counts of this clonotype. The chain employs TRBV3-1 and TRBJ2-5, with D unresolved. Germline lookup yields CDR1 LGHDT and CDR2 YNNKEL (reference sequence). This CDR3 comprises 12 residues. V lost 7 bases to trimming and J lost 5 bases, with 11 bases between them. The CDR3 is CASKFEKETQYF. As DNA, the CDR3 is TGTGCCAGCAAGTTTGAGAAGGAGACCCAGTACTTC.

The V gene is TRBV3-1, the J gene TRBJ2-3, with D perhaps given as TRBD1 or TRBD2 (5 bases each). The CDR3 consists of 16 residues. Germline CDR1 and CDR2: LGHDT and YNNKEL (reference sequence). V gave up 6 bases and J gave up 0 bases, with 16 bases separating them. The CDR3 sequence: CASSEWGFSSTDTQYF. Here the CDR3 DNA reads TGTGCCAGCAGTGAATGGGGGTTTTCTAGCACAGATACGCAGTATTTT.

The chain employs TRBV14 and TRBJ2-1; no definite D call. V shed 5 bases and J shed 7 bases, with 18 bases lying between them. The CDR3 is 15 residues long. The germline CDR1 and CDR2 sequences are SGHDN and FVKESK. In DNA form, the CDR3 reads TGTGCCAGCAGCGGCATGGGCCTATCCAGGAATGAGCAGTTCTTC. This codes for CASSGMGLSRNEQFF.

This rearrangement joins TRBV5-1 to TRBJ2-2; D is possibly TRBD1 or TRBD2 (5 bases each). Looked up from germline, CDR1 is SGHRS and CDR2 is YFSETQ. The CDR3 consists of 17 residues. V lost 4 bases, J lost 7 bases, and 23 bases lay in between. As DNA, the CDR3 is TGCGCCAGCAGCCCGCTCCCTGGGGGTTCTCCTGGCGGGGAGCTGTTTTTT. It translates to CASSPLPGGSPGGELFF.

The J gene is TRBJ2-7, the V gene TRBV29-1; weak D call: TRBD1 (6 bases). This CDR3 region has 12 residues. CDR1 is SQVTM and CDR2 is ANQGSEA in the germline V gene. Trimming left V 3 bases short and J 2 bases short, with 8 bases between. The DNA of the CDR3 is TGCAGCGTTGACAGGGGACCCTACGAGCAGTACTTC. As protein: CSVDRGPYEQYF.

The table lists this clonotype with a few counts. The chain is built from TRBV13 and TRBJ2-2; D is tentatively TRBD1 or TRBD2 (6 bases each). The CDR3 loop spans 14 amino acids. The germline V gene has CDR1 PRHDT and CDR2 FYEKMQ (reference sequence). Trimming cost V 4 bases and J 5 bases, with 11 bases left between them. As DNA, the CDR3 is TGTGCCAGCAGCTCAAGAGGGGGGACCGGGGAGCTGTTTTTT. Translating gives CASSSRGGTGELFF.

The V call is TRBV6-5, the J call TRBJ2-7, with 7 bases that match TRBD1. V dropped 6 bases and J dropped 7; count of bases not matched to a gene: 6. CDR3 length: 12 residues. Per germline, CDR1 MNHEY and CDR2 SVGAGI. This chain's CDR3 is CASSRRDREQYF. The CDR3 DNA is TGTGCCAGCAGCCGCCGGGACAGAGAGCAGTACTTC.

The chain uses TRBV6-5 and TRBJ1-5, with 10 bases lining up with TRBD1. CDR1 is MNHEY and CDR2 is SVGAGI in the germline V gene. Trimming took 6 bases from V and 15 from J; bases not matched to a gene: 8. CDR3 length: 12 residues. The CDR3 reads CASSQPGQGMHF. The CDR3 bases are TGTGCCAGCAGCCAACCGGGACAGGGGATGCATTTT.

J is TRBJ2-1 and V is TRBV29-1; TRBD2 might be the D (6 bases). Trimming left V 1 base short and J 12 bases short, with 13 bases between. This CDR3 has 12 residues. The germline gives CDR1 SQVTM, CDR2 ANQGSEA. The CDR3, as DNA: TGCAGCGTTGAAGGACTAGAAGCTAGGCAGTTCTTC. It is translated as CSVEGLEARQFF.

The J gene is TRBJ2-1, the V gene TRBV9, with a possible D match to TRBD1 (6 bases). With 0 bases removed from V and 9 bases from J, the gap between germline ends came to 10 bases. Germline-derived CDR1 and CDR2 are SGDLS and YYNGEE. This CDR3 contains 13 residues. The CDR3 sequence: CASSVVGASEQFF. Here the CDR3 DNA reads TGTGCCAGCAGCGTAGTGGGGGCCAGTGAGCAGTTCTTC.

This chain links TRBV9 with TRBJ2-2; D remains unclear. The length of the CDR3 is 14 residues. The germline V gene has CDR1 SGDLS and CDR2 YYNGEE. The V end was cut by 4 bases, the J end by 6 bases, with 13 bases between. The CDR3 bases are TGTGCCAGCAGCCCGGAAATCAACTCCGGGGAGCTGTTTTTT. Protein product: CASSPEINSGELFF.

This clonotype came up a few times. This rearrangement joins TRBV11-3 to TRBJ2-5; no definite D call. Near its end, the DNA agrees better with TRBJ2-1, so the J call may be wrong. Germline V gene lookup returns CDR1 SGHNT and CDR2 YENEEA. The CDR3 extends over 15 amino acids. The CDR3 region is CASSPGPSLSNEQFF. The CDR3 DNA follows: TGTGCCAGCAGCCCCGGGCCATCCTTGAGCAATGAGCAGTTCTTC.

Here the CDR3 reads CASSADGFEKLFF. The CDR3 nucleotides are TGTGCCAGCAGCGCGGACGGATTTGAAAAACTGTTTTTT. The chain is built from TRBV11-1 and TRBJ1-4; D not resolved. The CDR3 covers 13 residues. Germline CDR1 is SGHAT and CDR2 is FQDESV (reference sequence). V was trimmed by 5 bases and J by 7 bases, leaving 11 bases between them. The full variable domain, in which reference TRBV11-1 and TRBJ1-4 provide the parts outside the CDR3, is EAEVAQSPRYKITEKSQAVAFWCDPISGHATLYWYRQILGQGPELLVQFQDESVVDDSQLPKDRFSAERLKGVDSTLKIQPAELGDSAMYLCASSADGFEKLFFGSGTQLSVL.

This clonotype appeared a few times. This sequence joins TRBV6-5 and TRBJ1-2, with 8 bases matching TRBD1. V lost 4 bases, J lost 5 bases, and 6 bases stayed unmatched. The CDR3 sequence is 14 residues long. Germline V lookup: CDR1 MNHEY, CDR2 SVGAGI. CDR3 sequence: CASSFLQGVYGYTF. The CDR3 coding sequence is TGTGCCAGCAGTTTCCTACAGGGGGTATATGGCTACACCTTC.